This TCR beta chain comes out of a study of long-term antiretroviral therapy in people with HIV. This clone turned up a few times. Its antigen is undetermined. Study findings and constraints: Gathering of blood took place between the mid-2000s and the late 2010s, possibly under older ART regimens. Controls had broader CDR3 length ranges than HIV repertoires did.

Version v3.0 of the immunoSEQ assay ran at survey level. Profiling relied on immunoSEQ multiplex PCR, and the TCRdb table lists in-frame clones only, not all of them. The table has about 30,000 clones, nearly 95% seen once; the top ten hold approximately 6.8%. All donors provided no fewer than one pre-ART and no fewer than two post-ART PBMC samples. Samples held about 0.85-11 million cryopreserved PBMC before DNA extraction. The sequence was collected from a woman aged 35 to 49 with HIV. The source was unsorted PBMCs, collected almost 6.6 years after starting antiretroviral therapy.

CDR3 protein: CASSLRDRRTGELFF. In nucleotides, the CDR3 is TGTGCCAGCAGTCTCCGGGACAGGCGCACCGGGGAGCTGTTTTTT. This chain uses TRBV2 with TRBJ2-2; 8 bases are a match to TRBD1. Germline CDR1 SNHLY, CDR2 FYNNEI. The trim removed 5 bases at V and 4 bases at J, leaving 6 bases unmatched. The CDR3 extends over 15 amino acids.